The clone carrying this T cell receptor (beta chain) was seen a handful of times. This entry belongs to a study of cytomegalovirus exposure and HLA in healthy donors. The PCR made use of 60 Vbeta and 13 Jbeta primers. Clones were sequenced by immunoSEQ multiplex PCR, and TCRdb holds only the in-frame ones, with some missing. The sample shows 150,000 to 200,000 clones, 80% of them seen only once. The sequencing sample was made of PBMCs. This clonotype was obtained from a young man in good health and CMV-seropositive.

CDR3 coding DNA: TGTGCCAGCAGTCCGACCCTAGGTCTAGCGAACACCGGGGAGCTGTTTTTT. Translation: CASSPTLGLANTGELFF. The V gene is TRBV27, the J gene TRBJ2-2; unclear D gene. The V gene's germline CDR1 is MNHEY and CDR2 SMNVEV (reference sequence). The length of the CDR3 is 17 residues. Trimming cost V 5 bases and J 0 bases, with 16 bases left between them.